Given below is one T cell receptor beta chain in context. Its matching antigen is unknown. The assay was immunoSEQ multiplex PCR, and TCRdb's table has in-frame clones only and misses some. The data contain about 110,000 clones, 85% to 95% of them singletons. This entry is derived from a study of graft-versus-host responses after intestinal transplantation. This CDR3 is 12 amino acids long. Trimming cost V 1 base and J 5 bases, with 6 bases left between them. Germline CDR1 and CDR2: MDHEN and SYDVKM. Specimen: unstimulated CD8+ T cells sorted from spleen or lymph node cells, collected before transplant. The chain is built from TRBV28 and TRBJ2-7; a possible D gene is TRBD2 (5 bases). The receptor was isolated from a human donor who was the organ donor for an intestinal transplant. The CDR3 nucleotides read TGTGCCAGCAGTTTATCTAGCCACGAGCAGTACTTC. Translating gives CASSLSSHEQYF. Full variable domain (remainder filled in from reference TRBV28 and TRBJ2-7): DVKVTQSSRYLVKRTGEKVFLECVQDMDHENMFWYRQDPGLGLRLIYFSYDVKMKEKGDIPEGYSVSREKKERFSLILESASTNQTSMYLCASSLSSHEQYFGPGTRLTVT.